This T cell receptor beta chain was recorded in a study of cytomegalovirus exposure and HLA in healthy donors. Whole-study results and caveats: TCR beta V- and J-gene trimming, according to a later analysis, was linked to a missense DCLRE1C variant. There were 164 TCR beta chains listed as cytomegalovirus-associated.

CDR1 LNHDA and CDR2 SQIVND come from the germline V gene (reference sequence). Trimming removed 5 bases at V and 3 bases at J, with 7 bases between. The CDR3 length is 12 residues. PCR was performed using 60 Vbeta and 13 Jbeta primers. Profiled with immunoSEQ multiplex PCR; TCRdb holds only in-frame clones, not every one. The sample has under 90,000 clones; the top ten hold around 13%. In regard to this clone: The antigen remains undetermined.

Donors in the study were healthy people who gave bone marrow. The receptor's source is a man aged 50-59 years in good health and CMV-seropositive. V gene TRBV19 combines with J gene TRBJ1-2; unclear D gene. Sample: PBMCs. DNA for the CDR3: TGTGCCAGTAGTGCCGGGGACTATGGCTACACCTTC. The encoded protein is CASSAGDYGYTF.